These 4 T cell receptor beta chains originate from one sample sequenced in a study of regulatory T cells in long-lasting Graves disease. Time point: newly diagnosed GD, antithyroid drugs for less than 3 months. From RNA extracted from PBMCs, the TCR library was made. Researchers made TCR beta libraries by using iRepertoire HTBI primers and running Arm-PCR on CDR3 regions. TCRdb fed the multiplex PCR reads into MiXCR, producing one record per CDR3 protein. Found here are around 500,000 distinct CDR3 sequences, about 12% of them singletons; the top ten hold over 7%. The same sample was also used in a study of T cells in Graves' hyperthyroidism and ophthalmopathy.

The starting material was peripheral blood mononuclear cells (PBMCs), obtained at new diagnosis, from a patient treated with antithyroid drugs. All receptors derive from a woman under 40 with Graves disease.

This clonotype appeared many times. CDR3 region: CATTRGQGHEQYF. DNA of the CDR3: TGTGCCACGACCCGTGGGCAGGGCCACGAGCAGTACTTC. The chain couples TRBV3-1 to TRBJ2-7, with D perhaps matching TRBD1 (5 bases). Looked up from germline, CDR1 is LGHDT and CDR2 is YNNKEL (reference sequence). The CDR3 is made up of 13 amino acids. Trimming removed 10 bases from V and 5 bases from J, with 18 bases in between.

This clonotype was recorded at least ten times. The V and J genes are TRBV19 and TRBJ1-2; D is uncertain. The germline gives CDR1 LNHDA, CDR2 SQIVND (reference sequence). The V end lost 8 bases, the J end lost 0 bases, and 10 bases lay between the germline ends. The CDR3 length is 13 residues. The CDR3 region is CASCRGANYGYTF. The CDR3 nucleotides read TGTGCCAGTTGCCGGGGAGCTAACTATGGCTACACCTTC. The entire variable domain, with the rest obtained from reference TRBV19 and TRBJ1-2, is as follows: DGGITQSPKYLFRKEGQNVTLSCEQNLNHDAMYWYRQDPGQGLRLIYYSQIVNDFQKGDIAEGYSVSREKKESFPLTVTSAQKNPTAFYLCASCRGANYGYTFGSGTRLTVV.

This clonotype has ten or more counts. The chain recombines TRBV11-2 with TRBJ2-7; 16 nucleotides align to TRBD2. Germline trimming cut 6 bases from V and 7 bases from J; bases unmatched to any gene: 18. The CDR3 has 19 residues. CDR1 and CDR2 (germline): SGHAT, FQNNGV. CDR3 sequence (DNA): TGTGCCAGCAGGCGTCGACCGGGACTAGCGGGAGGGCCCCTTGAGGAGCAGTACTTC. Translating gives CASRRRPGLAGGPLEEQYF.

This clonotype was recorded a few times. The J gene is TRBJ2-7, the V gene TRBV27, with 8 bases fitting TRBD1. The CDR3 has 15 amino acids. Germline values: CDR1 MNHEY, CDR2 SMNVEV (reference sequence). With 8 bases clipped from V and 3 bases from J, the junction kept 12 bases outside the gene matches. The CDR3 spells CASRRGAGGGYEQYF. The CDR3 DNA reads TGTGCCAGCCGAAGAGGGGCAGGGGGCGGCTACGAGCAGTACTTC.